The 18 T cell receptor beta chains below all came from one sample that was sequenced in a study of OX40 agonist ivuxolimab in advanced cancers. The method was immunoSEQ multiplex PCR; TCRdb's version includes in-frame clones alone and lacks a portion of them. The sample includes some 90,000 clones, 91% of them seen just once. This sample comprised CD4+ or CD8+ T cells sorted from blood, obtained in a trial of the OX40 agonist ivuxolimab. Receptors were obtained from an adult with an advanced solid tumor such as melanoma, head and neck, liver or kidney cancer.

Here the CDR3 DNA reads TGTGCCAGCAGCTTGCGGAACTATGGCTACACCTTC. Its translation: CASSLRNYGYTF. The rearrangement joins TRBV7-2 to TRBJ1-2; D ambiguous. V was trimmed by 3 bases and J by 2 bases, leaving 4 bases between them. The CDR3 has 12 residues. In germline, CDR1 is SGHTA, CDR2 FQGNSA.

The table lists this clone with a count of one. CDR3 protein: CASSFSGFTDTQYF. The CDR3 DNA reads TGTGCCAGCAGCTTCTCGGGGTTTACAGATACGCAGTATTTT. The chain carries TRBV5-8 and TRBJ2-3, with D possibly being TRBD2 (5 bases). The V and J ends lost 2 bases and 3 bases respectively, with 10 bases between them. The CDR3 sequence is 14 residues long. Germline-derived CDR1 and CDR2 are SGHTS and YDEGEE.

The sample holds a few counts of this clone. This sequence joins TRBV18 and TRBJ2-1; no firm D call. CDR1 is KGHSH and CDR2 is LQKENI in the germline V gene. The CDR3 sequence is 13 residues long. Trimming shortened V by 4 bases and J by 2 bases, and 6 bases separated the two germline ends. The CDR3 sequence is CASSLDPYNEQFF. The CDR3 nucleotides are TGTGCCAGCTCACTGGACCCCTACAATGAGCAGTTCTTC.

The CDR3 here is CASSPAQRDYNEQFF. In nucleotides, the CDR3 is TGTGCCAGCTCACCAGCACAGCGGGACTACAATGAGCAGTTCTTC. V is TRBV18 and J is TRBJ2-1; 7 bases are shared with TRBD2. V was pared by 2 bases and J by 3 bases, with 4 bases of the junction left unmatched. This CDR3 spans 15 amino acids. The germline CDR1 and CDR2 sequences are KGHSH and LQKENI.

The J gene is TRBJ2-4, the V gene TRBV18; D ambiguous. CDR1 KGHSH and CDR2 LQKENI come from the germline V gene. This CDR3 contains 15 residues. Trimming cost V 2 bases and J 0 bases, with 8 bases left between them. The CDR3 nucleotides are TGTGCCAGCTCACCAGAACCGTTAGCCAAAAACATTCAGTACTTC. Residues: CASSPEPLAKNIQYF.

The CDR3 region is CSVQIGFGTEAFF. CDR3 nucleotides: TGCAGCGTCCAGATAGGGTTTGGAACTGAAGCTTTCTTT. The gene calls are TRBV29-1 and TRBJ1-1; D not certain. V lost 6 bases and J 5 bases, leaving 16 bases between the germline ends. Germline V gene sequence: CDR1 SQVTM, CDR2 ANQGSEA. The CDR3 spans 13 residues.

The chain links TRBV4-1 to TRBJ2-7, with D unresolved. Germline CDR1 and CDR2: MGHRA and YSYEKL. The length of the CDR3 is 12 residues. The V gene lost 1 base and the J gene lost 6 bases, with 7 bases spanning the gap. CDR3 loop: CASSQGAGEQYF. In DNA form, the CDR3 reads TGCGCCAGCAGCCAAGGGGCCGGCGAGCAGTACTTC.

The V and J genes are TRBV7-9 and TRBJ2-3, with 7 bases matching TRBD2. This CDR3 region has 15 residues. In germline, CDR1 is SEHNR, CDR2 FQNEAQ (reference sequence). V trimming: 5 bases; J trimming: 5 bases; junction bases outside the gene matches: 10. The CDR3, as DNA: TGTGCCAGCAGCCCACCGGCGGGAGCGGAAGATACGCAGTATTTT. Translation: CASSPPAGAEDTQYF.

The chain couples TRBV6-1 to TRBJ1-2; D uncertain. Trimming left V 8 bases short and J 1 base short, with 17 bases between. The germline gives CDR1 MNHNS, CDR2 SASEGT. The CDR3 consists of 15 residues. The CDR3 DNA sequence: TGTGCCAGCGGGTTACCGACTCGGCTTAACTATGGCTACACCTTC. Translation gives CASGLPTRLNYGYTF.

The chain is built from TRBV2 and TRBJ2-3; D gene unclear. There are 11 residues in the CDR3. Per germline, CDR1 SNHLY and CDR2 FYNNEI. With 6 bases removed from V and 3 bases from J, the gap between germline ends came to 4 bases. For the CDR3, the DNA is TGTGCCAGCAGAGGGACAGATACGCAGTATTTT. This codes for CASRGTDTQYF. Supplemented by reference TRBV2 and TRBJ2-3, the full variable domain reads EPEVTQTPSHQVTQMGQEVILRCVPISNHLYFYWYRQILGQKVEFLVSFYNNEISEKSEIFDDQFSVERPDGSNFTLKIRSTKLEDSAMYFCASRGTDTQYFGPGTRLTVL.

This clone has just one count. The chain is built from TRBV9 and TRBJ2-1; possibly TRBD2 for D (6 bases). Per the germline V gene, CDR1 is SGDLS and CDR2 is YYNGEE. Trimming left V 2 bases short and J 0 bases short, with 15 bases between. There are 17 residues in the CDR3. As DNA, the CDR3 is TGTGCCAGCAGCGTGAGGGCGCGGGGCCCCTCCTACAATGAGCAGTTCTTC. This codes for CASSVRARGPSYNEQFF.

The chain recombines TRBV4-3 with TRBJ2-7; D might be TRBD2 (5 bases). The ends were cut back, 6 bases at V and 2 bases at J, with 11 bases in the middle. Germline loops: CDR1 LGHNA, CDR2 YSLEER. This CDR3 region has 13 residues. The CDR3 DNA reads as TGCGCCAGCAGTCGAGGGCGCACCTACGAGCAGTACTTC. This encodes CASSRGRTYEQYF.

The chain carries TRBV18 and TRBJ2-7; D is perhaps TRBD2 (6 bases). The CDR3 runs to 14 residues. Germline CDR1 is KGHSH and CDR2 is LQKENI. Trimming took 1 base from V and 2 from J, leaving 9 bases between them. Written as DNA, the CDR3 is TGTGCCAGCTCACCACGGAGGGAACCCTACGAGCAGTACTTC. This encodes CASSPRREPYEQYF.

This chain links TRBV7-2 with TRBJ2-3; TRBD2 aligns across 11 bases. The CDR3 length is 16 residues. V was clipped by 5 bases and J by 9 bases; unmatched bases: 13. Germline assignment: CDR1 SGHTA and CDR2 FQGNSA. The CDR3: CASSHQATSGSITQYF. DNA for the CDR3: TGTGCCAGCAGCCATCAAGCTACTAGCGGGAGTATAACGCAGTATTTT.

This chain connects TRBV5-1 to TRBJ1-2, with D possibly being TRBD1 (5 bases). V was cut by 0 bases and J by 4 bases, with 13 bases left in between. This CDR3 has 15 amino acids. The germline CDR1 and CDR2 sequences are SGHRS and YFSETQ. DNA of the CDR3: TGCGCCAGCAGCTTGGTTCAGGGACCGATCTATGGCTACACCTTC. Translation: CASSLVQGPIYGYTF.

The chain couples TRBV5-6 to TRBJ2-5; D perhaps matches TRBD2 (5 bases). The germline gives CDR1 SGHDT, CDR2 YYEEEE. The V gene lost 3 bases and the J gene lost 5 bases, with 20 bases spanning the gap. The CDR3 consists of 16 residues. This CDR3 is CASSYAPGKRGETQYF. Here the CDR3 DNA reads TGTGCCAGCAGCTATGCCCCGGGGAAAAGAGGGGAGACCCAGTACTTC.

The chain uses TRBV19 and TRBJ1-4, with 9 bases lining up with TRBD1. V was clipped by 9 bases and J by 8 bases; unmatched bases: 16. The CDR3 is 16 residues long. Germline values: CDR1 LNHDA, CDR2 SQIVND (reference sequence). The CDR3 here is CARADTYRGPWEKLFF. The CDR3 DNA follows: TGTGCCAGGGCCGACACCTACAGGGGGCCTTGGGAAAAACTGTTTTTT.

The genes are TRBV28 and TRBJ2-1; 9 positions agree with TRBD1. V shed 2 bases and J 8 bases; nucleotides not matched to a gene: 7. Germline-derived CDR1 and CDR2 are MDHEN and SYDVKM. CDR3 length: 15 residues. CDR3 nucleotide sequence: TGTGCCAGCAGTTTAGATTACGGGACAGGGCATGAGCAGTTCTTC. Translating gives CASSLDYGTGHEQFF.